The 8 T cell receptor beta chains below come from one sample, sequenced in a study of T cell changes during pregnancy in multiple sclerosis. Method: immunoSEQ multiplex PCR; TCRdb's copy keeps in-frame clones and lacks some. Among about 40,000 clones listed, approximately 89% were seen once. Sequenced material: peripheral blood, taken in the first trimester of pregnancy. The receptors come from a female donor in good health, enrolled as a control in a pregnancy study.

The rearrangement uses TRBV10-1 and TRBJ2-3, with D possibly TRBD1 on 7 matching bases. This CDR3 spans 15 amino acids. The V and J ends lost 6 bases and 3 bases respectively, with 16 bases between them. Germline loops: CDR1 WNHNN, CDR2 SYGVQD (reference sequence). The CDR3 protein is CASSDRVGGTDTQYF. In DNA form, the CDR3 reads TGCGCCAGCAGCGACAGGGTGGGGGGTACAGATACGCAGTATTTT.

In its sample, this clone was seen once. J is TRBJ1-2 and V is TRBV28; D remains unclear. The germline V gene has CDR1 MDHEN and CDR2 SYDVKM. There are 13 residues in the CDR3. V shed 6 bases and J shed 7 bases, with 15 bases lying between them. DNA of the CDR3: TGTGCCAGCAGAAGGCAGGCCGGCTTTGGCTACACCTTC. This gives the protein CASRRQAGFGYTF.

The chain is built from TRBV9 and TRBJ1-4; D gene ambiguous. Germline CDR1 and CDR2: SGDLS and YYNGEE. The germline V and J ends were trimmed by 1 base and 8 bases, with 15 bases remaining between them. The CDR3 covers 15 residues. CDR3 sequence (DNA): TGTGCCAGCAGCGTATCCGGGAAGGTGGAAGAAAAACTGTTTTTT. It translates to CASSVSGKVEEKLFF.

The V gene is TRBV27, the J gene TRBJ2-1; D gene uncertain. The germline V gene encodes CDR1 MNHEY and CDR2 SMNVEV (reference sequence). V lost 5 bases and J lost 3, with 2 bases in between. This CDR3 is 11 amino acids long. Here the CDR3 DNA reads TGTGCCAGCAGTCTCTACAATGAGCAGTTCTTC. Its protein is CASSLYNEQFF.

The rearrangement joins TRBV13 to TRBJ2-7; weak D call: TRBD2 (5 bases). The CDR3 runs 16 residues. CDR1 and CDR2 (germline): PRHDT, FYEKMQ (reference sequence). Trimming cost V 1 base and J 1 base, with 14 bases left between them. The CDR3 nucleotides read TGTGCCAGCAGCTTAGCCGGGGTCATAGGATCCTACGAGCAGTACTTC. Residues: CASSLAGVIGSYEQYF.

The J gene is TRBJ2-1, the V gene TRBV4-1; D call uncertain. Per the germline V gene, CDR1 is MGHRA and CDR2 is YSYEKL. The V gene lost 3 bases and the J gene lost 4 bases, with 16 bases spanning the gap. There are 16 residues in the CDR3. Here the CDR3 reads CASSQPLVLSYNEQFF. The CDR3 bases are TGCGCCAGCAGCCAGCCACTGGTACTGAGTTACAATGAGCAGTTCTTC.

The chain's CDR3 is CASSQAWDMDQPQHF. The DNA of the CDR3 is TGTGCCAGCAGCCAAGCCTGGGACATGGATCAGCCCCAGCATTTT. The gene calls are TRBV4-2 and TRBJ1-5; D might be TRBD1 (6 bases). Germline V gives CDR1 LGHNA, CDR2 YNFKEQ. Trimming stripped 1 base from V and 5 bases from J, with 12 bases between. The CDR3 consists of 15 residues.

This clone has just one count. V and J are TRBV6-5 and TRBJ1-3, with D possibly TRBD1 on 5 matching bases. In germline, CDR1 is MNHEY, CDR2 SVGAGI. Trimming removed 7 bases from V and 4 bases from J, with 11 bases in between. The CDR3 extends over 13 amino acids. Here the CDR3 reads CASIPGGGNTIYF. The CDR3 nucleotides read TGTGCCAGCATCCCTGGGGGGGGAAACACCATATATTTT.